These 21 T cell receptor beta chains were sequenced from one sample in a study of blood T cells in healthy people across ages. Primers used in a second PCR of roughly 6 to 11 cycles were a sample-barcoded 5' primer and a J-beta primer mix. TCRdb recomputed calls from the 5' RACE reads with MiXCR, one row per CDR3 protein. The repertoire holds 790,000 or so distinct CDR3 sequences, with around 50% as singletons. Source material: blood. The source is an elderly man in good health.

The chain couples TRBV3-1 to TRBJ2-7, with 7 bases matching TRBD2. This CDR3 spans 14 amino acids. The V segment lost 3 bases and the J segment 10 bases; nucleotides outside the gene matches: 12. Germline values: CDR1 LGHDT, CDR2 YNNKEL (reference sequence). The CDR3 DNA reads TGTGCCAGCAGCCACTCTAGCGGCCCAGGAACCCAGTACTTC. Protein: CASSHSSGPGTQYF.

The table lists this clonotype with many counts. The rearrangement links TRBV6-5 to TRBJ2-7; a weak D match, TRBD2 (6 bases). Germline values: CDR1 MNHEY, CDR2 SVGAGI. Deletions cut 9 bases from V and 0 bases from J, with 15 bases between. The CDR3 has 14 residues. This CDR3 is CASGRWEASYEQYF. In DNA, the CDR3 is TGTGCCAGTGGGCGGTGGGAGGCCTCCTACGAGCAGTACTTC.

Turning to this clonotype: A much larger clone sits a single nucleotide away, making a read error possible. The chain has TRBV7-3 and TRBJ2-1, with D unclear. Per germline, CDR1 SGHTA and CDR2 FQGTGA. CDR3 size: 12 residues. V was pared by 5 bases and J by 12 bases, with 14 bases between. CDR3 in DNA: TGTGCCAGCAGCACCCAAATGGGTCGGCAGTTCTTC. It codes for CASSTQMGRQFF.

This clonotype appeared a single time. This chain joins TRBV9 and TRBJ2-3, with D maybe TRBD2 (5 bases). Trimming shortened V by 0 bases and J by 2 bases, and 13 bases separated the two germline ends. The CDR3 loop spans 16 amino acids. Germline CDR1 SGDLS, CDR2 YYNGEE. DNA of the CDR3: TGTGCCAGCAGCGTAGCTACAAGCGGTGCCACAGATACGCAGTATTTT. Protein sequence: CASSVATSGATDTQYF.

This clonotype was seen a few times. This rearrangement joins TRBV7-7 to TRBJ2-3; a possible D gene is TRBD2 (5 bases). Germline V gene data show CDR1 as SSHAT and CDR2 as FNYEAQ (reference sequence). The germline V and J ends were trimmed by 8 bases and 1 base, with 7 bases remaining between them. The CDR3 loop spans 12 amino acids. This CDR3 is CASPEGTDTQYF. The CDR3 DNA reads as TGTGCCAGCCCGGAGGGCACAGATACGCAGTATTTT.

The rearrangement links TRBV7-9 to TRBJ2-5; TRBD1 matches 10 bases. The J call may be wrong; the DNA end is better matched by TRBJ2-7. Looked up from germline, CDR1 is SEHNR and CDR2 is FQNEAQ (reference sequence). This CDR3 region has 14 residues. In DNA form, the CDR3 reads TGTGCCAGCAGCGTCGGGACAGGGGCCGGCGAGCAGTACTTC. Translated, it gives CASSVGTGAGEQYF.

V usage is TRBV5-4 and J usage is TRBJ1-2, with 8 bases matching TRBD1. Trimming cost V 0 bases and J 8 bases; bases outside gene matches: 6. Germline V gene sequence: CDR1 SGHNT, CDR2 YYREEE (reference sequence). This CDR3 region has 14 residues. CDR3 amino acids: CASSLVGQEAGYTF. The CDR3 DNA sequence: TGTGCCAGCAGCTTGGTGGGACAGGAGGCCGGCTACACCTTC. Filled out from reference TRBV5-4 and TRBJ1-2, the complete variable domain reads ETGVTQSPTHLIKTRGQQVTLRCSSQSGHNTVSWYQQALGQGPQFIFQYYREEENGRGNFPPRFSGLQFPNYSSELNVNALELDDSALYLCASSLVGQEAGYTFGSGTRLTVV.

V gene TRBV5-6 combines with J gene TRBJ2-1; no definite D call. The CDR3 length is 11 residues. Trimming took 3 bases from V and 8 from J, leaving 6 bases between them. Per germline, CDR1 SGHDT and CDR2 YYEEEE. CDR3 nucleotide sequence: TGTGCCAGCAGCTCTTTCCATGAGCAGTTCTTC. Translating it yields CASSSFHEQFF.

The chain combines TRBV29-1 with TRBJ2-3; TRBD2 matches 13 bases. This CDR3 spans 15 amino acids. V gave up 2 bases and J gave up 3 bases; unmatched junction bases: 2. Germline loops: CDR1 SQVTM, CDR2 ANQGSEA. CDR3 sequence: CSVEQLAGGTDTQYF. The CDR3, as DNA: TGCAGCGTTGAACAACTAGCGGGAGGGACAGATACGCAGTATTTT.

This clonotype has only a few counts. The V gene is TRBV5-1, the J gene TRBJ1-1, with 8 bases that match TRBD1. The CDR3 length is 14 residues. Germline CDR1 and CDR2: SGHRS and YFSETQ. V dropped 4 bases and J dropped 3; count of bases not matched to a gene: 5. CDR3: CASSRTGTDTEAFF. In DNA form, the CDR3 reads TGCGCCAGCAGCAGGACAGGGACGGACACTGAAGCTTTCTTT.

The genes are TRBV7-9 and TRBJ2-1; possible D gene TRBD2, 5 bases. Trimming took off 7 bases at V and 10 bases at J, with 20 bases between the two ends. Germline assignment: CDR1 SEHNR and CDR2 FQNEAQ (reference sequence). The CDR3 spans 14 residues. As DNA, the CDR3 is TGTGCCAGCATCTCAGAGTCAGGACCGGGAGAGCAGTTCTTC. Translating it yields CASISESGPGEQFF.

This clonotype was seen only a few times. The chain recombines TRBV29-1 with TRBJ2-7; 8 nucleotides agree with TRBD1. The V segment lost 4 bases and the J segment 7 bases; nucleotides outside the gene matches: 6. The germline V gene encodes CDR1 SQVTM and CDR2 ANQGSEA. This CDR3 comprises 12 residues. The CDR3 protein is CSVGTGGREQYF. CDR3 DNA: TGCAGCGTTGGTACAGGGGGACGGGAGCAGTACTTC.

J is TRBJ1-2 and V is TRBV20-1, with 8 bases lining up with TRBD1. The CDR3 length is 14 residues. V trimming: 2 bases; J trimming: 8 bases; junction bases outside the gene matches: 10. CDR1 and CDR2 (germline): DFQATT, SNEGSKA (reference sequence). The CDR3 bases are TGCAGTGCTAGACCGACAGGGGCGCTAGTAGGCTACACCTTC. This gives the protein CSARPTGALVGYTF.

This clonotype was seen repeatedly, ten times or more. CDR3 DNA sequence: TGTGCCAGCAGCCAAGGCAGGTACTCCTACGAGCAGTACTTC. Translating gives CASSQGRYSYEQYF. This sequence joins TRBV4-2 and TRBJ2-7; no firm D call. The V end lost 1 base, the J end lost 0 bases, and 7 bases lay between the germline ends. Germline V gene data show CDR1 as LGHNA and CDR2 as YNFKEQ. This CDR3 contains 14 residues.

This clonotype was detected only a few times. The gene calls are TRBV5-1 and TRBJ2-5, with 8 bases lining up with TRBD1. The CDR3 is 13 residues long. Germline V gene data show CDR1 as SGHRS and CDR2 as YFSETQ. V shed 4 bases, J shed 5 bases, and the junction held 4 bases outside the gene matches. The CDR3 here is CASSMRQGETQYF. The CDR3, as DNA: TGCGCCAGCAGCATGCGACAGGGGGAGACCCAGTACTTC.

In nucleotides, the CDR3 is TGTGCCAGCAGCCACAACGGGGGCCAGGAGACCCAGTACTTC. Its translation is CASSHNGGQETQYF. The rearrangement uses TRBV2 and TRBJ2-4; D tentatively reads TRBD1 or TRBD2 (6 bases each). The J call may be wrong; the DNA end is better matched by TRBJ2-5. The CDR3 covers 14 residues. The germline CDR1 and CDR2 sequences are SNHLY and FYNNEI.

This clonotype has just a few counts. V is TRBV20-1 and J is TRBJ2-7; TRBD1 agrees at 7 bases. The CDR3 totals 12 residues. Germline CDR1 is DFQATT and CDR2 is SNEGSKA (reference sequence). Trimming took 5 bases from V and 4 from J; bases not matched to a gene: 5. The CDR3 sequence: CSAHSDRYEQYF. The CDR3 DNA reads TGCAGTGCTCACTCGGACAGGTACGAGCAGTACTTC.

This clonotype was seen ten or more times. The CDR3 DNA reads TGTGCCAGCAGCCAACTAGCGGGAGAGGCAGATACGCAGTATTTT. This translates into CASSQLAGEADTQYF. The chain has TRBV28 and TRBJ2-3; 11 bases align to TRBD2. The CDR3 totals 15 residues. The germline V gene has CDR1 MDHEN and CDR2 SYDVKM. V dropped 6 bases and J dropped 4; count of bases not matched to a gene: 6.

V gene TRBV7-9 combines with J gene TRBJ2-1; D not resolved. The DNA end favors TRBJ2-7, so the J call may be wrong. From germline, CDR1 is SEHNR and CDR2 FQNEAQ (reference sequence). This CDR3 comprises 14 residues. DNA of the CDR3: TGTGCCAGCAGCTTAGGGAACTCCTACAATGAGCAGTACTTC. Translating gives CASSLGNSYNEQYF.

The rearrangement links TRBV7-2 to TRBJ2-3; 14 bases align to TRBD2. Germline-derived CDR1 and CDR2 are SGHTA and FQGNSA. This CDR3 spans 14 amino acids. J lost 14 bases, V lost 5 bases, and 9 bases had no gene match. Here the CDR3 reads CASSAAGTSGRWYF. Here the CDR3 DNA reads TGTGCCAGCAGCGCAGCCGGGACTAGCGGGAGATGGTATTTT.

The V and J genes are TRBV4-3 and TRBJ1-5, with D perhaps matching TRBD1 (6 bases). Germline V gene sequence: CDR1 LGHNA, CDR2 YSLEER. The CDR3 is 16 residues long. Between the trimmed V and J ends, which lost 0 bases and 2 bases, there was a span of 11 bases. The CDR3 DNA reads TGCGCCAGCAGCCAAGAAAGGGGGGGAGGCAATCAGCCCCAGCATTTT. Translating gives CASSQERGGGNQPQHF.